A single T cell receptor (beta chain) is shown here with its context. It lacks a known antigen. Base quality data are lacking; no much larger clone is found one base away. This sample is part of a study of T cells in Graves' hyperthyroidism and ophthalmopathy (dated by TCRdb to the late 2010s). Study-wide context: Peripheral blood was sampled at the time of initial diagnosis, prior to any treatment. The paper describes TCR Vbeta CDR3 sequencing of some 130 peripheral blood samples, made up of roughly 45 ophthalmopathy patients, around 78 hyperthyroidism patients and roughly 17 progressor patients. For training and testing, the roughly 100 patients in the discovery cohort were randomly divided in a 7:3 ratio. Whether ophthalmopathy could be predicted prospectively was tested in an independent validation cohort made up of 18 hyperthyroidism patients plus 17 patients who later progressed to ophthalmopathy. To identify TCR V-J signatures that set the groups apart, the researchers used a discovery cohort of 95 to 100 patients, made up of 40 to 45 with Graves' ophthalmopathy and about 60 with stable Graves' hyperthyroidism. The study also compared thyroid tissue and blood T-cell repertoires from over 5 Graves' hyperthyroidism patients. Following sampling, methimazole starting at 30 mg daily was given to hyperthyroidism patients, and high-dose intravenous methylprednisolone was given to ophthalmopathy patients. Broad study findings and their caveats: No statistical method was used to fix the sample size in advance, and group allocation was not hidden from the investigators. A model built on a 13 V-J signature distinguished ophthalmopathy from stable hyperthyroidism, reaching over 85% sensitivity and approximately 83% specificity in cross-validation and 80%/75% in testing. In validation, the model predicted progression to ophthalmopathy with around 71% sensitivity and roughly 75% specificity, a median of 6.5 months before onset. Most expanded thyroid clonotypes (frequency above 0.001) were also found in blood, which suggests that blood repertoires may mirror thyroid immune responses.

After removal of 2 bases from V and 4 bases from J, the junction retains 10 bases not matched to a gene. Reading the germline V gene gives CDR1 MNHEY and CDR2 SVGEGT. The CDR3, from cysteine to phenylalanine, totals 16 residues. The retained sequence is limited to the CDR3, 48 bases, with the frame set at the first base. Stable Graves' hyperthyroidism was defined as the absence of progression to ophthalmopathy over 18 months of follow-up. The hyperthyroidism patients were between 18 and 65 years old and newly diagnosed, with a disease duration of less than 2 months. Patients with uncontrolled infections, other autoimmune diseases, pregnancy or lactation were excluded. Clinical symptoms, serum thyroxine and TRAb, thyroid ultrasound, and orbital computed tomography formed the basis for the diagnoses. Ficoll-Paque density gradient centrifugation was used to isolate PBMCs from around 9.1 ml of fresh peripheral blood. Trizol reagent was used to extract total RNA, and RNA quality was then checked on an Agilent 2100 Bioanalyzer.

The TCR beta CDR3 regions were amplified from the RNA transcripts. For the first round of RT-PCR on the TCR CDR3, the HTBI primer set was used together with the Qiagen OneStep RT-PCR kit. Libraries were constructed in a second round of multiplex PCR, after which size selection and purification were performed. Sequencing of the libraries was done on an Illumina HiSeq2000 using paired-end 100 bp reads. In the paper's pipeline: SOAPnuke was used to process the raw data, throwing out any read that contained adapters or uncalled bases, had a mean Phred below 15, or lacked an exact constant-primer or identifier match. COPE v1.2.5 was used to merge high-quality paired reads, and clonotypes were defined as unique nucleotide sequences. MiTCR v1.1 was used to align the clonotypes against IMGT TRBV, TRBD and TRBJ reference segments. The analysis was restricted to V-J combinations with a frequency above 0.0001, which together covered 99.2% of the repertoires. A TCS score was defined as the ratio between F50 (clonal expansion) and ExV (chaos), using BLOSUM62-based TCRdist between CDR3 peptides within each V-J. Welch's t-statistics and random forest reduced several hundred V-J features to some 14, which were used in a naive Bayes classifier (R e1071). The raw public reads went through TCRdb reprocessing: fastp at Q25, MiXCR clone calling, in-frame beta chains kept. CDR3 protein sequences are deduplicated, and each keeps its most common genes and DNA. The V and J calls come from TCRdb's annotation, not from the publication. The sample has a few hundred thousand distinct CDR3 sequences on record, approximately 14% of them singletons. In total, the top ten clones hold less than 9.5% of the sample.

The TCR comes from a woman between 25 and 40 years old with Graves' hyperthyroidism. The chain employs TRBV6-2 or TRBV6-3 and TRBJ2-5, with TRBD2 matching 7 junction bases. The sample comprised blood. The bases read TGTGCCAGCAGTTACGGGGGAGGGCCTTTGTTAGAGACCCAGTACTTC. Its translation is CASSYGGGPLLETQYF.